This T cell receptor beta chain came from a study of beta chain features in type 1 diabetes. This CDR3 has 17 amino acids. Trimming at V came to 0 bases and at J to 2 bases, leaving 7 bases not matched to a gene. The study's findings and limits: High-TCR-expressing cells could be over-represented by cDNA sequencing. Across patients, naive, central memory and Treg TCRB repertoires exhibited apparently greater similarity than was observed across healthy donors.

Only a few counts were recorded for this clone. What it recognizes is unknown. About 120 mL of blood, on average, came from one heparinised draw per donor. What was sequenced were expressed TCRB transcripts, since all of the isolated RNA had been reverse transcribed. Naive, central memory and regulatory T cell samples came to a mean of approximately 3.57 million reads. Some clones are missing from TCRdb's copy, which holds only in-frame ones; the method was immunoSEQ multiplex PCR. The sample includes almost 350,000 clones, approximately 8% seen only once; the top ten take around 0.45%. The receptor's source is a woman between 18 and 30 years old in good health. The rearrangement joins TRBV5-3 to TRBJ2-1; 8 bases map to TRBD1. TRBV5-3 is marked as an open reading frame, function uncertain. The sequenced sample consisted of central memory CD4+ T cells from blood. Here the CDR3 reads CARSLARGRVTYNEQFF. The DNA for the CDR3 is TGTGCCAGAAGCTTGGCCAGGGGGCGGGTCACCTACAATGAGCAGTTCTTC.